This T cell receptor beta chain was captured by sequencing in a study of CD8+ T cells in alopecia areata. About the study: Tofacitinib administration to treated patients was oral, at 5 to 10 mg twice daily. Findings and limits, study-wide: Normal scalp showed lower clonality than lesional scalp, especially alopecia totalis/universalis.

The treatment: oral pan-JAK inhibitor, 5-10 mg twice daily. RNA, once extracted, was reverse transcribed into cDNA for use as the sequencing template. Repertoires were generated with immunoSEQ multiplex PCR, while TCRdb's copy carries only in-frame clones and drops some. This table holds fewer than 350,000 clones, 55% to 75% found once. Germline V lookup: CDR1 MNHEY, CDR2 SVGAGI. Trimming pared 1 base from V and 6 bases from J, leaving 4 bases between. The CDR3 runs to 11 residues. As to this clone: Antigen specificity is unknown.

The rearrangement joins TRBV6-5 to TRBJ2-7; no clear D gene. Sequencing was performed on CD4+ T cells sorted from blood, taken at week 24, from a patient treated with tofacitinib. The sequence was collected from a human donor with alopecia areata. The CDR3 DNA reads as TGTGCCAGCAGTTACTGGGGCGAGCAGTACTTC. The encoded protein is CASSYWGEQYF.